The TCR beta chain under discussion was sequenced for a study of T cell clonality in common variable immunodeficiency. Study outcomes and limitations: Compared with healthy controls, CVID subjects showed increased TCRbeta clonality, mostly in about a third. Fewer TCRbeta clones were shared among CVID subjects than controls.

The CDR3 runs 15 residues. CDR1 MNHEY and CDR2 SVGEGT come from the germline V gene. V lost 2 bases, J lost 5 bases, and 5 bases stayed unmatched. Sequencing was performed with immunoSEQ multiplex PCR; in TCRdb, only in-frame clones are kept and a portion is missing. In total the sample includes tens of thousands of clones, none of them seen once. For this clone: Its matching antigen is unknown. The CDR3 is cut off 3 residues early in the read; its end comes from the germline J gene.

The sequenced material came from peripheral blood mononuclear cells. This clonotype originated in a person aged 18 to 69 in good health. This chain connects TRBV6-2 or TRBV6-3 to TRBJ2-5, with 10 nucleotides matching TRBD2. The CDR3 bases that were read are TGTGCCAGCAGTTACGAGTCTAGCGGGAGTGAGACC. Amino acid sequence: CASSYESSGSET. The CDR3 as a whole reads CASSYESSGSETQYF.